Following are 22 T cell receptor beta chains from one sample sequenced in a study of blood T cells in healthy people across ages (dated by TCRdb to the mid-2010s). The library was built by means of 5' RACE. Sequencer: Illumina HiSeq 2500. The second PCR ran for about 6 to 12 cycles and used a J-beta primer mix along with a sample-barcoded 5' primer. Through fastp at Q25 and MiXCR, TCRdb rebuilt clones from the public reads, retaining in-frame beta chains. Each CDR3 protein gets just one entry, which takes the most common genes and DNA from the rows behind it. This sample has approximately 800,000 distinct CDR3 sequences in its table, and about 37% of those were observed once. Around 13% of the sample comes from the top ten. Sample: blood. Source of these receptors: a man aged 18 to 30 in good health.

This rearrangement joins TRBV28 to TRBJ2-2, with D possibly matching TRBD1 (7 bases). Between the trimmed V and J ends, which lost 5 bases and 6 bases, there was a span of 31 bases. This CDR3 spans 20 amino acids. Germline lookup yields CDR1 MDHEN and CDR2 SYDVKM. In DNA form, the CDR3 reads TGTGCCAGCAGTCCTCCCTATGAGAACAGGGGACTGGCCCGGGCCGGGGAGCTGTTTTTT. Translating gives CASSPPYENRGLARAGELFF.

This chain connects TRBV9 to TRBJ2-4; perhaps TRBD2 as D (6 bases). This CDR3 has 14 residues. Deletions cut 1 base from V and 9 bases from J, with 14 bases between. From germline, CDR1 is SGDLS and CDR2 YYNGEE. CDR3 in amino acids: CASSVNGAGSIQYF. The DNA of the CDR3 is TGTGCCAGCAGCGTAAACGGGGCGGGGAGCATTCAGTACTTC.

The sample holds many counts of this clonotype. The chain carries TRBV9 and TRBJ2-1; D not certain. The CDR3 covers 11 residues. Trimming pared 4 bases from V and 9 bases from J, leaving 8 bases between. Germline V gene data show CDR1 as SGDLS and CDR2 as YYNGEE. The CDR3 protein is CASSPLGEQFF. CDR3 coding DNA: TGTGCCAGCAGCCCCCTCGGTGAGCAGTTCTTC.

Here the CDR3 DNA reads TGTGCCTGGAGTGTCGGCCAGGGGGTGAACTATGGCTACACCTTC. Translating gives CAWSVGQGVNYGYTF. The V call is TRBV30, the J call TRBJ1-2, with 7 bases lining up with TRBD1. Germline CDR1 reads GTSNPN; CDR2 reads SVGIG (reference sequence). V was clipped by 0 bases and J by 2 bases; unmatched bases: 6. This CDR3 contains 15 residues.

The rearrangement links TRBV6-6 to TRBJ2-4, with unresolved D. V shed 2 bases and J shed 8 bases, with 4 bases lying between them. The CDR3 is 11 residues long. Germline CDR1 is MNHNY and CDR2 is SVGAGI (reference sequence). The chain's CDR3 is CASSYRDIQYF. As DNA, the CDR3 is TGTGCCAGCAGTTACCGGGACATTCAGTACTTC.

The chain carries TRBV20-1 and TRBJ1-4; the D gene is possibly TRBD1 (5 bases). V shed 6 bases and J shed 5 bases, with 10 bases lying between them. Per germline, CDR1 DFQATT and CDR2 SNEGSKA (reference sequence). CDR3 size: 12 residues. As DNA, the CDR3 is TGCAGTGCCACCGGGGACAATGAAAAACTGTTTTTT. This sequence encodes CSATGDNEKLFF.

CDR3 sequence: CASRRTYSSEKLFF. Here the CDR3 DNA reads TGTGCCAGCAGAAGGACCTACTCAAGCGAAAAACTGTTTTTT. The chain has TRBV2 and TRBJ1-4; no clear D. V was trimmed by 6 bases and J by 8 bases, leaving 16 bases between them. This CDR3 has 14 amino acids. Germline CDR1 is SNHLY and CDR2 is FYNNEI.

With respect to this clonotype: Germline is not matched at one junction end, which may reflect a read error. This chain's CDR3 is CSANEGSMYSSQPQHF. The CDR3, as DNA: TGCAGTGCTAACGAGGGCAGCATGTATAGCAGTCAGCCCCAGCATTTT. The chain is built from TRBV20-1 and TRBJ1-5; D unresolved. This CDR3 region has 16 residues. Germline V CDR1 and CDR2: DFQATT, SNEGSKA (reference sequence).

For this clonotype: The junction differs from germline at one of its ends, possibly a read error. This rearrangement joins TRBV12-3 or TRBV12-4 to TRBJ2-7, with D unclear. This CDR3 contains 14 residues. CDR3 residues: CTSSDKSGYNEQYF. CDR3 nucleotides: TGTACCAGCAGTGACAAGTCCGGATACAATGAGCAGTACTTC.

The CDR3 coding sequence is TGCAGTGCTAGAGAGGGTCAAGAGACCCAGTACTTC. It yields the protein CSAREGQETQYF. The chain joins TRBV20-1 to TRBJ2-5; D is unresolved. This CDR3 has 12 residues. Trimming pared 0 bases from V and 2 bases from J, leaving 4 bases between. From germline, CDR1 is DFQATT and CDR2 SNEGSKA (reference sequence).

The J gene is TRBJ2-3, the V gene TRBV13, with D perhaps assigned TRBD1 or TRBD2 (5 bases each). The length of the CDR3 is 15 residues. Trimming took off 4 bases at V and 2 bases at J, with 13 bases between the two ends. In germline, CDR1 is PRHDT, CDR2 FYEKMQ (reference sequence). The CDR3 loop is CASSSRDVLTDTQYF. In nucleotides, the CDR3 is TGTGCCAGCAGCTCCCGGGACGTACTCACAGATACGCAGTATTTT.

The CDR3: CASSLARSLGQLIGETQYF. CDR3 DNA sequence: TGTGCCAGCAGTTTAGCTCGGTCTCTTGGGCAGTTGATTGGGGAGACCCAGTACTTC. The chain joins TRBV12-3 or TRBV12-4 to TRBJ2-5; D is undetermined. V lost 0 bases to trimming and J lost 5 bases, with 25 bases between them. CDR3 length: 19 residues.

This rearrangement joins TRBV29-1 to TRBJ2-3, with 12 bases lining up with TRBD2. The V segment lost 8 bases and the J segment 0 bases; nucleotides outside the gene matches: 3. The germline CDR1 and CDR2 sequences are SQVTM and ANQGSEA. The CDR3 contains 14 residues. This CDR3 is CSTGLAGSTDTQYF. The CDR3 bases are TGCAGCACCGGACTAGCGGGAAGCACAGATACGCAGTATTTT.

This clonotype came up a few times. The CDR3 here is CASSLLGGQNTEAFF. The CDR3 DNA reads as TGTGCCAGCAGCTTACTGGGGGGTCAGAACACTGAAGCTTTCTTT. The J gene is TRBJ1-1, the V gene TRBV7-9, with D perhaps TRBD1 (5 bases). Germline V lookup: CDR1 SEHNR, CDR2 FQNEAQ (reference sequence). This CDR3 contains 15 residues. The V end lost 2 bases, the J end lost 1 base, and 11 bases lay between the germline ends.

V is TRBV20-1 and J is TRBJ2-7; 9 bases fit TRBD2. CDR1 DFQATT and CDR2 SNEGSKA come from the germline V gene (reference sequence). CDR3 length equals 17 residues. Trimming at V came to 0 bases and at J to 0 bases, leaving 9 bases not matched to a gene. The CDR3 nucleotides are TGCAGTGCTAGAGATTACCTAGCGGGGACTAGCTCCTACGAGCAGTACTTC. Protein product: CSARDYLAGTSSYEQYF.

V is TRBV23-1 and J is TRBJ2-7, with no clear D. TRBV23-1 is marked as an open reading frame, function uncertain. V was pared by 3 bases and J by 4 bases, with 13 bases between. The CDR3 contains 14 residues. The CDR3: CASSQVGSEYEQYF. The CDR3 DNA sequence: TGCGCCAGCAGTCAGGTTGGATCTGAATACGAGCAGTACTTC.

This clonotype occurred a few times. This chain joins TRBV7-3 and TRBJ2-4; D is possibly TRBD2 (5 bases). CDR1 and CDR2 (germline): SGHTA, FQGTGA. Trimming pared 0 bases from V and 0 bases from J, leaving 15 bases between. The CDR3 has 18 amino acids. CDR3 sequence: CASSLTRESPLAKNIQYF. The CDR3 DNA is TGTGCCAGCAGCTTAACTCGGGAAAGCCCCCTAGCCAAAAACATTCAGTACTTC.

This clonotype was seen a few times. This chain's CDR3 is CASSLGLHEGYEQYF. Here the CDR3 DNA reads TGTGCCAGCAGCTTAGGTCTGCATGAGGGTTACGAGCAGTACTTC. This chain connects TRBV7-9 to TRBJ2-7; perhaps TRBD2 as D (5 bases). The CDR3 has 15 amino acids. CDR1 and CDR2 (germline): SEHNR, FQNEAQ (reference sequence). The ends were cut back, 1 base at V and 4 bases at J, with 14 bases in the middle. The full variable domain, rest sourced from reference TRBV7-9 and TRBJ2-7, is DTGVSQNPRHKITKRGQNVTFRCDPISEHNRLYWYRQTLGQGPEFLTYFQNEAQLEKSRLLSDRFSAERPKGSFSTLEIQRTEQGDSAMYLCASSLGLHEGYEQYFGPGTRLTVT.

The gene calls are TRBV20-1 and TRBJ2-7, with D possibly being TRBD1 (6 bases). The V end was cut by 3 bases, the J end by 1 base, with 16 bases between. The CDR3 is made up of 15 amino acids. Germline CDR1 DFQATT, CDR2 SNEGSKA (reference sequence). CDR3 region: CSASPRTDLSYEQYF. DNA of the CDR3: TGCAGTGCTAGCCCCCGGACAGACCTTTCCTACGAGCAGTACTTC.

CDR3 sequence reads: CASSFRYSTFGYTF. In DNA form, the CDR3 reads TGTGCCAGCAGTTTTCGGTATTCTACCTTTGGCTACACCTTC. The chain employs TRBV12-3 or TRBV12-4 and TRBJ1-2; the D is unclear. Trimming shortened V by 3 bases and J by 7 bases, and 15 bases separated the two germline ends. There are 14 residues in the CDR3.

This clonotype was seen ten or more times. This chain links TRBV4-2 with TRBJ2-1; D ambiguous. This CDR3 spans 15 amino acids. V lost 1 base and J lost 6, with 13 bases in between. Germline V gives CDR1 LGHNA, CDR2 YNFKEQ. In DNA, the CDR3 is TGTGCCAGCAGCCAAGGGACGCTAGTCGGCAATGAGCAGTTCTTC. Amino acid sequence: CASSQGTLVGNEQFF.

This clonotype was detected only a few times. The chain employs TRBV18 and TRBJ1-2, with TRBD1 matching 7 bases. Trimming cost V 4 bases and J 1 base; bases outside gene matches: 6. CDR3 length: 15 amino acids. The germline gives CDR1 KGHSH, CDR2 LQKENI. CDR3 loop: CASSLQGNFNYGYTF. In DNA form, the CDR3 reads TGTGCCAGCTCACTACAGGGGAACTTTAACTATGGCTACACCTTC.